Presented here are 20 T cell receptor beta chains from one specimen sequenced in a study of cytomegalovirus exposure and HLA in healthy donors. PCR employed 60 Vbeta and 13 Jbeta primers. The repertoire was sequenced with immunoSEQ multiplex PCR; TCRdb's copy has only in-frame clones and lacks some. The sample lists approximately 220,000 clones; approximately 81% were seen once. Material for sequencing was PBMCs. All receptors derive from a young man in good health and CMV-seronegative.

The J gene is TRBJ2-3, the V gene TRBV14; TRBD1 is a possible D gene (6 bases). From germline, CDR1 is SGHDN and CDR2 FVKESK. The V gene lost 1 base and the J gene lost 2 bases, with 7 bases spanning the gap. The CDR3 loop spans 14 amino acids. The CDR3 sequence: CASSQAGATDTQYF. As DNA, the CDR3 is TGTGCCAGCAGCCAAGCAGGGGCCACAGATACGCAGTATTTT.

V gene TRBV28 combines with J gene TRBJ1-2, with a tentative D call TRBD1 (6 bases). V lost 6 bases to trimming and J lost 2 bases, with 13 bases between them. The CDR3 length is 14 residues. Germline loops: CDR1 MDHEN, CDR2 SYDVKM. As DNA, the CDR3 is TGTGCCAGCAGGCCGCACAGGGAAAACTATGGCTACACCTTC. Translation: CASRPHRENYGYTF.

The V and J genes are TRBV7-8 and TRBJ2-7; D perhaps matches TRBD2 (6 bases). CDR1 and CDR2 from the germline V gene are SGHVS and FQNEAQ. V dropped 5 bases and J dropped 0 bases, with 8 bases sitting between them. This CDR3 is 13 amino acids long. The CDR3 sequence is CASSRGASYEQYF. CDR3 DNA: TGTGCCAGCAGCCGCGGGGCCTCCTACGAGCAGTACTTC.

The CDR3 coding sequence is TGCAGCGTTGCCTGGGGACAGGGGGCCTACGAGCAGTACTTC. Translating gives CSVAWGQGAYEQYF. The chain recombines TRBV29-1 with TRBJ2-7; 11 bases fit TRBD1. CDR1 SQVTM and CDR2 ANQGSEA come from the germline V gene. The CDR3 runs 14 residues. Germline trimming cut 4 bases from V and 2 bases from J; bases unmatched to any gene: 4.

The chain uses TRBV7-8 and TRBJ2-5, with TRBD1 matching 9 bases. Germline CDR1 is SGHVS and CDR2 is FQNEAQ. The V and J ends lost 2 bases and 4 bases, in that order; junction bases with no gene match: 5. The CDR3 is 15 residues long. CDR3 coding DNA: TGTGCCAGCAGCTTATGGGACAGGGTTTCAGAGACCCAGTACTTC. Amino acid sequence: CASSLWDRVSETQYF.

This clone came up a few times. This rearrangement joins TRBV5-4 to TRBJ2-7, with TRBD1 as a possible D gene (6 bases). This CDR3 has 15 residues. Between the trimmed V and J ends, which lost 0 bases and 6 bases, there was a span of 16 bases. Germline CDR1 and CDR2: SGHNT and YYREEE (reference sequence). The CDR3, as DNA: TGTGCCAGCAGCTTGGCCACAGGGCTCTCTAGCGAGCAGTACTTC. It yields the protein CASSLATGLSSEQYF.

The CDR3 DNA reads TGCGCCAGCAGGTTAGCGGGGCTCTACAATGAGCAGTTCTTC. Translation gives CASRLAGLYNEQFF. J is TRBJ2-1 and V is TRBV5-1; 8 positions agree with TRBD2. This CDR3 spans 14 amino acids. V gave up 5 bases and J gave up 3 bases; unmatched junction bases: 4. Germline CDR1 is SGHRS and CDR2 is YFSETQ.

The CDR3 sequence is CASSLGGGAPDTQYF. In DNA form, the CDR3 reads TGTGCCAGCAGCTTAGGCGGGGGGGCCCCAGATACGCAGTATTTT. V is TRBV5-4 and J is TRBJ2-3; 9 bases are shared with TRBD2. This CDR3 is built from 15 residues. After removal of 2 bases from V and 4 bases from J, the junction contained 5 bases not matched to a gene. Germline loops: CDR1 SGHNT, CDR2 YYREEE (reference sequence).

V usage is TRBV30 and J usage is TRBJ1-4; tentatively, D is TRBD1 (5 bases). The CDR3 runs to 14 residues. CDR1 and CDR2 (germline): GTSNPN, SVGIG (reference sequence). With 1 base removed from V and 5 bases from J, the gap between germline ends came to 11 bases. The CDR3 DNA reads as TGTGCCTGGAGTGGGGGGGGAGTCAATGAAAAACTGTTTTTT. Encoded protein: CAWSGGGVNEKLFF.

This chain links TRBV6-1 with TRBJ1-5; weak D call: TRBD1 (6 bases). CDR3 length equals 15 residues. Germline loops: CDR1 MNHNS, CDR2 SASEGT. The ends were cut back, 10 bases at V and 1 base at J, with 17 bases in the middle. The CDR3 loop is CATHREWWSNQPQHF. For the CDR3, the DNA is TGTGCCACCCACAGGGAATGGTGGAGCAATCAGCCCCAGCATTTT.

The CDR3 region is CASSPGQNTEAFF. The CDR3 nucleotides are TGTGCCAGCAGCCCCGGACAGAACACTGAAGCTTTCTTT. The chain carries TRBV7-2 and TRBJ1-1; tentatively, D is TRBD1 (5 bases). Trimming took 5 bases from V and 1 from J, leaving 8 bases between them. This CDR3 spans 13 amino acids. CDR1 SGHTA and CDR2 FQGNSA come from the germline V gene. The full variable domain, rest sourced from reference TRBV7-2 and TRBJ1-1, is GAGVSQSPSNKVTEKGKDVELRCDPISGHTALYWYRQSLGQGLEFLIYFQGNSAPDKSGLPSDRFSAERTGGSVSTLTIQRTQQEDSAVYLCASSPGQNTEAFFGQGTRLTVV.

The CDR3, as DNA: TGTGCCAGCAGCTTATCCTATGATGAGACCCAGTACTTC. Its translation: CASSLSYDETQYF. This chain links TRBV7-2 with TRBJ2-5; D is undetermined. The CDR3 loop spans 13 amino acids. Germline assignment: CDR1 SGHTA and CDR2 FQGNSA. V lost 2 bases, J lost 5 bases, and 9 bases lay in between.

The chain carries TRBV27 and TRBJ1-2; D remains ambiguous. CDR1 and CDR2 (germline): MNHEY, SMNVEV (reference sequence). V was shortened by 6 bases and J by 6 bases, with 26 bases between the two germline ends. The CDR3 length is 17 residues. The CDR3 sequence: CASRSAPGEGYRDGYTF. The CDR3 nucleotides read TGTGCCAGCAGGTCCGCCCCGGGAGAGGGCTATAGGGATGGCTACACCTTC.

With regard to this clone: One end of the junction does not line up with germline, which may come from a read error. The CDR3 sequence is CSSSLQRGGFNEQFF. CDR3 DNA sequence: TGTTCCAGCAGCTTACAGCGGGGGGGCTTCAATGAGCAGTTCTTC. The V gene is TRBV7-9, the J gene TRBJ2-1, with 10 bases identical to TRBD2. Germline loops: CDR1 SEHNR, CDR2 FQNEAQ (reference sequence). The CDR3 contains 15 residues.

This chain links TRBV2 with TRBJ2-1; 7 positions agree with TRBD2. In germline, CDR1 is SNHLY, CDR2 FYNNEI. Trimming removed 4 bases from V and 3 bases from J; junction bases left unmatched: 3. This CDR3 comprises 14 residues. In DNA form, the CDR3 reads TGTGCCAGCAGTGGGGGCGGGGGCTACAATGAGCAGTTCTTC. It codes for CASSGGGGYNEQFF.

The J gene is TRBJ2-3, the V gene TRBV7-3; 12 bases fit TRBD2. CDR1 is SGHTA and CDR2 is FQGTGA in the germline V gene. V shed 4 bases, J shed 4 bases, and the junction held 6 bases outside the gene matches. The CDR3 is 16 residues long. The CDR3 protein is CASSSLAGGRADTQYF. Here the CDR3 DNA reads TGTGCCAGCAGCTCACTAGCGGGGGGCAGAGCAGATACGCAGTATTTT. Combining the CDR3 with reference TRBV7-3 and TRBJ2-3 gives the whole variable domain GAGVSQTPSNKVTEKGKYVELRCDPISGHTALYWYRQSLGQGPEFLIYFQGTGAADDSGLPNDRFFAVRPEGSVSTLKIQRTERGDSAVYLCASSSLAGGRADTQYFGPGTRLTVL.

This clone came up a few times. The V gene is TRBV7-2, the J gene TRBJ1-6; 10 nucleotides line up with TRBD1. CDR3 size: 15 residues. Germline CDR1 SGHTA, CDR2 FQGNSA. With 8 bases clipped from V and 9 bases from J, the junction kept 10 bases outside the gene matches. In DNA, the CDR3 is TGTGCCAGCCGCCTCGGAGGGACAGGGGCTTCACCCCTCCACTTT. Translated, it gives CASRLGGTGASPLHF.

This clone was seen a single time. V usage is TRBV5-1 and J usage is TRBJ2-5; 7 bases are shared with TRBD2. CDR1 and CDR2 (germline): SGHRS, YFSETQ. With 5 bases clipped from V and 5 bases from J, the junction kept 12 bases outside the gene matches. The CDR3 is 15 amino acids. In DNA form, the CDR3 reads TGCGCCAGCAGTCCCGGAAGCGGGGTTGTTGAGACCCAGTACTTC. Encoded protein: CASSPGSGVVETQYF.

The chain is built from TRBV9 and TRBJ2-1; 10 nucleotides line up with TRBD2. The CDR3 length is 15 residues. Per germline, CDR1 SGDLS and CDR2 YYNGEE. J gave up 8 bases and V 0 bases, and 5 bases lay outside the gene matches. The CDR3 sequence is CASSVAITSGDEQFF. CDR3 in DNA: TGTGCCAGCAGCGTAGCCATTACTAGCGGGGATGAGCAGTTCTTC.

This chain links TRBV7-2 with TRBJ2-3, with TRBD2 matching over 13 bases. The junction had 7 bases not matched to a gene; V was cut back by 5 bases and J by 5 bases. In germline, CDR1 is SGHTA, CDR2 FQGNSA. CDR3 size: 16 residues. The CDR3 DNA reads TGTGCCAGCAGCCCTCTCCGACTAGCGGGGGGAGATACGCAGTATTTT. Translating gives CASSPLRLAGGDTQYF.